This T cell receptor beta chain was recovered during a study of long-term antiretroviral therapy in people with HIV. Broader study findings: Patients on ART gained diversity, which nonetheless stayed below transplant donor controls. Repertoires from HIV showed CDR3 length ranges narrower than those of controls.

As to this clone: Its antigen is currently unknown.

This CDR3 is built from 15 residues. Germline loops: CDR1 SGHVS, CDR2 FQNEAQ. V was trimmed by 5 bases and J by 5 bases, leaving 18 bases between them. PBMC samples from each donor numbered at least one pre-ART and at least two post-ART. HIV-positive participants were all treated in the United States. At survey level, the immunoSEQ assay was run in its v3.0 version. TCRdb's copy holds only in-frame clones and misses some; the assay was immunoSEQ multiplex PCR. Among approximately 13,000 clones listed, over 80% were seen once. The TCR was taken from a woman in her thirties or forties with HIV. The rearrangement joins TRBV7-8 to TRBJ1-2; TRBD1 might be the D (5 bases). The specimen was unsorted PBMCs, collected 1.8 years before starting antiretroviral therapy. CDR3 residues: CASSPYFGGSYGYTF. CDR3 DNA sequence: TGTGCCAGCAGCCCCTACTTCGGGGGTTCTTATGGCTACACCTTC.